This TCR beta chain was found in a study of T cell repertoires in cytomegalovirus infection. Across the whole study: Researchers turned to recently identified HLA-C-restricted CMV epitopes as well as well-studied HLA-B-restricted ones. Public TCR beta signature analysis indicated the presence of both CMV infection and matching HLA type.

The germline V gene encodes CDR1 MDHEN and CDR2 SYDVKM. The CDR3 is made up of 14 amino acids. V lost 4 bases and J 2 bases, leaving 9 bases between the germline ends. Of note for this clonotype: The antigen remains unidentified.

MiXCR, applied by TCRdb to the reads, yields one record per CDR3 protein. Here the sample spans about 830,000 distinct CDR3 sequences, approximately 30% being singletons. The TCR comes from a human donor in good health (CMV status not recorded). Some clones in this sample may be carry-over from other donors' samples. The V gene is TRBV28, the J gene TRBJ1-5; D gene ambiguous. The material was cultured CD8+ T cells from PBMCs, obtained from culture after CMV antigen stimulation. The CDR3 region is CASSWSEGNQPQHF. DNA of the CDR3: TGTGCCAGCAGTTGGAGCGAGGGCAATCAGCCCCAGCATTTT.